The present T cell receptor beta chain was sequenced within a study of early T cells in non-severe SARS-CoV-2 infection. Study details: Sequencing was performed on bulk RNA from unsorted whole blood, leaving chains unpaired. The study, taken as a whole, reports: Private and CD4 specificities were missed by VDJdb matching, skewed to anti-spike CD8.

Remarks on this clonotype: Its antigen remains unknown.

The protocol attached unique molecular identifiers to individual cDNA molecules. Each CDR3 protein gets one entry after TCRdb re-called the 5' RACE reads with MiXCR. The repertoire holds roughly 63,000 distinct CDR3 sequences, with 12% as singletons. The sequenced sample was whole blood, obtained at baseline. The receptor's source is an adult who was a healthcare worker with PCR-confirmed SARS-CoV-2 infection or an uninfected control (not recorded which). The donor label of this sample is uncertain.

CDR3 in amino acids: CASSPRGLSGYTF. CDR3 nucleotide sequence: TGTGCCAGCAGCCCCCGGGGCCTATCTGGCTACACCTTC. J is TRBJ1-2 and V is TRBV7-8, with D possibly TRBD1 on 5 matching bases. V gave up 5 bases and J gave up 7 bases, with 14 bases separating them. Germline assignment: CDR1 SGHVS and CDR2 FQNEAQ. The CDR3 covers 13 residues.